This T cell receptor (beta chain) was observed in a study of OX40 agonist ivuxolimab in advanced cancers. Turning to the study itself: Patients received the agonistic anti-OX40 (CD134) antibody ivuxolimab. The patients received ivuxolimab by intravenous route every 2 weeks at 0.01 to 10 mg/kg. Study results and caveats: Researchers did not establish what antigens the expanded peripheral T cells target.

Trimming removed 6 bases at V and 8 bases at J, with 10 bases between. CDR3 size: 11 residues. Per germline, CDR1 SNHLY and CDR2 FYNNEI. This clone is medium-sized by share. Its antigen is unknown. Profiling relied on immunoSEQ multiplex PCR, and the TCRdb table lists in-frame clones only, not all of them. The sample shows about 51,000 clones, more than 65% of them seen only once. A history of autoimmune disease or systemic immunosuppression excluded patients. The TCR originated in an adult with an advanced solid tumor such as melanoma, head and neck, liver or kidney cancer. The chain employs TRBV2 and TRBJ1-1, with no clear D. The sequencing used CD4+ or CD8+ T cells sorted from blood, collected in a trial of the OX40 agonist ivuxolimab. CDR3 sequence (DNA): TGTGCCAGCAGGGGCCCCCGGGAAGCTTTCTTT. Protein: CASRGPREAFF. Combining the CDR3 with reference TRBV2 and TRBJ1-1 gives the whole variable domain EPEVTQTPSHQVTQMGQEVILRCVPISNHLYFYWYRQILGQKVEFLVSFYNNEISEKSEIFDDQFSVERPDGSNFTLKIRSTKLEDSAMYFCASRGPREAFFGQGTRLTVV.